The next 7 T cell receptor beta chains were all read from a single sample in a study of cytomegalovirus exposure and HLA in healthy donors. Primers: 60 Vbeta forward and 13 Jbeta reverse. The method was immunoSEQ multiplex PCR; TCRdb's version includes in-frame clones alone and lacks a portion of them. The sample holds some 180,000 clones; about four fifths are singletons and the top ten take about 3%. The material sequenced was PBMCs. Receptors originate from a female donor in good health and CMV-seronegative.

The gene calls are TRBV5-1 and TRBJ2-1, with TRBD2 identical over 7 bases. CDR3 length: 19 amino acids. Trimming cost V 4 bases and J 0 bases; bases outside gene matches: 16. Per germline, CDR1 SGHRS and CDR2 YFSETQ. CDR3 DNA: TGCGCCAGCAGCCCCCTGGGGGGACGAGCGGGAAACTCCTACAATGAGCAGTTCTTC. This translates into CASSPLGGRAGNSYNEQFF.

This rearrangement joins TRBV28 to TRBJ1-1; no clear D gene. From germline, CDR1 is MDHEN and CDR2 SYDVKM. The CDR3 has 12 amino acids. V lost 3 bases and J 0 bases, leaving 2 bases between the germline ends. The DNA for the CDR3 is TGTGCCAGCAGTTTCTTGAACACTGAAGCTTTCTTT. This gives the protein CASSFLNTEAFF.

The chain carries TRBV7-2 and TRBJ2-6, with 14 positions matching TRBD2. The CDR3 loop spans 18 amino acids. J was trimmed by 2 bases and V by 0 bases; bases with no gene match: 0. CDR1 SGHTA and CDR2 FQGNSA come from the germline V gene. In DNA form, the CDR3 reads TGTGCCAGCAGCTTAGCGGGACTAGCGGGAGCTGGGGCCAACGTCCTGACTTTC. Translated, it gives CASSLAGLAGAGANVLTF.

This clone was detected a few times. The chain couples TRBV28 to TRBJ1-4; 9 bases are a match to TRBD1. The germline V gene encodes CDR1 MDHEN and CDR2 SYDVKM. CDR3 length equals 15 residues. Losses at the gene ends were 6 bases for V and 3 bases for J; bases not matched to a gene: 5. CDR3 DNA: TGTGCCAGCAGGAACAGGGGGCAGGCTAATGAAAAACTGTTTTTT. It yields the protein CASRNRGQANEKLFF.

The chain combines TRBV7-9 with TRBJ1-1; a possible D gene is TRBD1 (5 bases). Between the trimmed V and J ends, which lost 5 bases and 6 bases, there was a span of 10 bases. The CDR3 sequence is 12 residues long. Germline assignment: CDR1 SEHNR and CDR2 FQNEAQ (reference sequence). CDR3 in DNA: TGTGCCAGCAGCGGGGGGGGACCTGAAGCTTTCTTT. Its protein is CASSGGGPEAFF.

This clone was recorded only once. The V gene is TRBV5-1, the J gene TRBJ1-4; the match to TRBD1 covers 8 bases. The CDR3 contains 14 residues. The germline V gene encodes CDR1 SGHRS and CDR2 YFSETQ. V gave up 4 bases and J gave up 6 bases; unmatched junction bases: 5. The CDR3 sequence: CASSMDREYEKLFF. In DNA form, the CDR3 reads TGCGCCAGCAGCATGGACAGGGAGTATGAAAAACTGTTTTTT. The whole variable domain, filled in from reference TRBV5-1 and TRBJ1-4, reads KAGVTQTPRYLIKTRGQQVTLSCSPISGHRSVSWYQQTPGQGLQFLFEYFSETQRNKGNFPGRFSGRQFSNSRSEMNVSTLELGDSALYLCASSMDREYEKLFFGSGTQLSVL.

This clone was observed a few times. The J gene is TRBJ1-1, the V gene TRBV5-1, with D maybe TRBD1 (6 bases). CDR3 size: 17 residues. Germline lookup yields CDR1 SGHRS and CDR2 YFSETQ. V gave up 0 bases and J gave up 11 bases, with 26 bases separating them. For the CDR3, the DNA is TGCGCCAGCAGCTTGGCCTATAGGGGGGGCAAGCGCCAATATGCTTTCTTT. Its protein is CASSLAYRGGKRQYAFF.